These 26 T cell receptor beta chains came from one sample sequenced in a study of neurological immune-mediated disorders. Via MiXCR, TCRdb re-called the 5' RACE reads, giving one row per CDR3 protein. The data contain tens of thousands of distinct CDR3 sequences, 4.5% to 6.5% of them singletons. The specimen sequenced was PBMCs. Receptor source: a woman aged 25 to 39 with multiple sclerosis.

This clonotype was counted at least ten times. This chain connects TRBV15 to TRBJ2-1; 11 bases are a match to TRBD2. The CDR3 is 18 residues long. Germline-derived CDR1 and CDR2 are LNHNV and YYDKDF (reference sequence). V dropped 0 bases and J dropped 6; count of bases not matched to a gene: 10. This CDR3 reads CATSRDIPTLAGGNEQFF. The CDR3 DNA reads as TGTGCCACCAGCAGAGATATTCCTACTCTAGCGGGAGGCAATGAGCAGTTCTTC.

This clonotype was counted many times. This chain joins TRBV12-3 or TRBV12-4 and TRBJ2-2; tentatively, D is TRBD2 (5 bases). The CDR3 contains 15 residues. V lost 6 bases and J 0 bases, leaving 11 bases between the germline ends. CDR3 loop: CASRPTGTNTGELFF. Written as DNA, the CDR3 is TGTGCCAGCAGACCGACGGGGACGAACACCGGGGAGCTGTTTTTT.

This clonotype showed up just a few times. V is TRBV5-5 and J is TRBJ1-5; D perhaps matches TRBD1 (5 bases). This CDR3 is 15 amino acids long. Trimming took off 3 bases at V and 5 bases at J, with 15 bases between the two ends. The V gene's germline CDR1 is SGHKS and CDR2 YYEKEE (reference sequence). In DNA form, the CDR3 reads TGTGCCAGCAGCTCAGCCACAGGAGATTATCAGCCCCAGCATTTT. It is translated as CASSSATGDYQPQHF.

In this sample, this clonotype turned up many times. The CDR3 spells CASSEGRGGETQYF. DNA of the CDR3: TGCGCCAGCAGTGAAGGCAGGGGTGGGGAGACCCAGTACTTC. This chain links TRBV10-2 with TRBJ2-5, with a possible D match to TRBD1 (6 bases). Trimming left V 3 bases short and J 5 bases short, with 13 bases between. Germline loops: CDR1 WSHSY, CDR2 SAAADI. The CDR3 spans 14 residues.

This clonotype was seen a few times. This may come from a read error, since a much larger clone is one base off. The chain couples TRBV7-2 to TRBJ2-5, with 7 bases identical to TRBD2. The CDR3 sequence is 12 residues long. Germline trimming cut 3 bases from V and 10 bases from J; bases unmatched to any gene: 5. Germline-derived CDR1 and CDR2 are SGHTA and FQGNSA. Here the CDR3 reads CASSFREGNQYF. CDR3 in DNA: TGTGCCAGCAGCTTTAGGGAGGGGAACCAGTACTTC.

This clonotype was seen a handful of times. The chain joins TRBV19 to TRBJ2-3, with D possibly TRBD2 on 6 matching bases. CDR1 is LNHDA and CDR2 is SQIVND in the germline V gene (reference sequence). Between the trimmed V and J ends, which lost 6 bases and 9 bases, there was a span of 16 bases. This CDR3 has 13 residues. The chain's CDR3 is CASSPDPGGTQYF. In DNA form, the CDR3 reads TGTGCCAGTAGCCCCGATCCAGGAGGGACGCAGTATTTT.

A few counts support this clonotype. This chain joins TRBV25-1 and TRBJ2-7; 7 nucleotides match TRBD1. Per the germline V gene, CDR1 is MGHDK and CDR2 is SYGVNS. Trimming removed 3 bases from V and 5 bases from J; junction bases left unmatched: 7. The CDR3 sequence is 14 residues long. The CDR3 loop reads CASSDWTGSNEQYF. The CDR3 DNA is TGTGCCAGCAGTGATTGGACAGGTAGTAACGAGCAGTACTTC.

The chain has TRBV12-3 or TRBV12-4 and TRBJ2-1; D is possibly TRBD2 (5 bases). V lost 2 bases and J 9 bases, leaving 20 bases between the germline ends. CDR3 length equals 16 residues. The CDR3 DNA reads as TGTGCCAGCAGTTTAAGTCCCGGGTCCATCGCGGGTGAGCAGTTCTTC. Translation: CASSLSPGSIAGEQFF.

This clonotype was seen a handful of times. The V gene is TRBV24-1, the J gene TRBJ2-3, with 9 bases identical to TRBD2. The CDR3 is 19 amino acids. Germline CDR1 KGHDR, CDR2 SFDVKD. Trimming removed 1 base from V and 3 bases from J; junction bases left unmatched: 13. CDR3 protein: CATSDLSPPAGGLTDTQYF. DNA of the CDR3: TGTGCCACCAGTGATTTAAGCCCCCCCGCGGGAGGGCTTACAGATACGCAGTATTTT.

The J gene is TRBJ1-2, the V gene TRBV20-1; TRBD1 might be the D (6 bases). This CDR3 spans 14 amino acids. Per the germline V gene, CDR1 is DFQATT and CDR2 is SNEGSKA (reference sequence). CDR3 DNA sequence: TGCAGGGCCTTATGGGAGGGGGAGGACTATGGCTACACCTTC. Protein product: CRALWEGEDYGYTF.

This clonotype has a count of ten or more. The V call is TRBV20-1, the J call TRBJ2-1; 15 bases are shared with TRBD2. The CDR3 runs 19 residues. Germline lookup yields CDR1 DFQATT and CDR2 SNEGSKA (reference sequence). J was trimmed by 3 bases and V by 0 bases; bases with no gene match: 9. The CDR3 DNA sequence: TGCAGTGCTAGAGATGCGGGACTAGCGGGAGGCGCCCACTACAATGAGCAGTTCTTC. Translation gives CSARDAGLAGGAHYNEQFF.

The chain carries TRBV5-5 and TRBJ2-7; 7 bases fit TRBD1. V shed 3 bases and J 6 bases; nucleotides not matched to a gene: 6. This CDR3 comprises 13 residues. Germline V CDR1 and CDR2: SGHKS, YYEKEE (reference sequence). The DNA for the CDR3 is TGTGCCAGCAGCTGGTTAGCAGGGGGCGAGCAGTACTTC. The encoded protein is CASSWLAGGEQYF.

The sample holds many counts of this clonotype. The chain uses TRBV18 and TRBJ2-1, with 9 nucleotides matching TRBD1. J gave up 5 bases and V 6 bases, and 5 bases lay outside the gene matches. Germline V gene data show CDR1 as KGHSH and CDR2 as LQKENI. The CDR3 covers 14 residues. DNA of the CDR3: TGTGCCAGCTCTGAGGGACAGGGACACAATGAGCAGTTCTTC. Encoded protein: CASSEGQGHNEQFF.

In its sample, this clonotype was seen many times. The chain couples TRBV12-3 or TRBV12-4 to TRBJ1-1; D not resolved. V lost 6 bases and J lost 1, with 18 bases in between. The CDR3 totals 16 residues. The CDR3 loop is CASSPRRFGGNTEAFF. The CDR3 coding sequence is TGTGCCAGCAGCCCGAGAAGGTTCGGTGGGAACACTGAAGCTTTCTTT.

This clonotype was seen many times. The rearrangement links TRBV7-9 to TRBJ2-7; TRBD1 matches 7 bases. Germline-derived CDR1 and CDR2 are SEHNR and FQNEAQ (reference sequence). Unmatched junction bases numbered 2, after V lost 0 bases and J lost 3 bases. The CDR3 length is 14 residues. The CDR3 reads CASSLAGQLYEQYF. In nucleotides, the CDR3 is TGTGCCAGCAGCTTAGCGGGACAGCTCTACGAGCAGTACTTC.

Many counts were recorded for this clonotype. CDR3 sequence reads: CASSPEVTGTDTQYF. CDR3 nucleotides: TGTGCCAGCTCACCAGAAGTCACAGGCACAGATACGCAGTATTTT. This chain connects TRBV18 to TRBJ2-3; D not resolved. This CDR3 comprises 15 residues. Germline values: CDR1 KGHSH, CDR2 LQKENI. V shed 2 bases and J shed 1 base, with 10 bases lying between them.

Ten or more counts support this clonotype. The chain joins TRBV5-6 to TRBJ2-7, with D perhaps matching TRBD1 (6 bases). Germline V lookup: CDR1 SGHDT, CDR2 YYEEEE. V was clipped by 2 bases and J by 5 bases, with 11 bases between them. CDR3 length equals 13 residues. CDR3 region: CASSLQGVNEQYF. CDR3 DNA: TGTGCCAGCAGCTTACAGGGTGTCAACGAGCAGTACTTC.

This chain links TRBV12-3 or TRBV12-4 with TRBJ2-2; possibly TRBD1 for D (7 bases). The germline V and J ends were trimmed by 6 bases and 0 bases, with 11 bases remaining between them. CDR3 size: 15 residues. CDR3 nucleotides: TGTGCCAGCAGGCAGGGGGGCACGAACACCGGGGAGCTGTTTTTT. Protein sequence: CASRQGGTNTGELFF.

The chain recombines TRBV11-1 with TRBJ2-7; 8 bases are shared with TRBD2. Germline values: CDR1 SGHAT, CDR2 FQDESV (reference sequence). With 3 bases clipped from V and 2 bases from J, the junction kept 3 bases outside the gene matches. CDR3 length: 14 amino acids. The CDR3 sequence is CASSFSGGTYEQYV. The CDR3, as DNA: TGTGCCAGCAGCTTCAGCGGGGGAACCTACGAGCAGTACGTC.

This clonotype was counted a few times. The chain combines TRBV20-1 with TRBJ2-1, with TRBD2 as a possible D gene (5 bases). V shed 3 bases and J shed 6 bases, with 12 bases lying between them. From germline, CDR1 is DFQATT and CDR2 SNEGSKA (reference sequence). The CDR3 has 13 residues. The CDR3 sequence is CSASAVAINEQFF. In DNA, the CDR3 is TGCAGTGCTAGTGCTGTAGCGATCAATGAGCAGTTCTTC.

Ten or more counts support this clonotype. V gene TRBV12-3 or TRBV12-4 combines with J gene TRBJ1-5; D ambiguous. The V end was cut by 6 bases, the J end by 4 bases, with 19 bases between. This CDR3 spans 16 amino acids. The CDR3 coding sequence is TGTGCCAGCAGCCTCGGACCATCCGGTTCGAATCAGCCCCAGCATTTT. The encoded protein is CASSLGPSGSNQPQHF.

This clonotype has ten or more counts. The chain recombines TRBV18 with TRBJ2-1; D might be TRBD2 (5 bases). Germline CDR1 KGHSH, CDR2 LQKENI. The V end was cut by 3 bases, the J end by 8 bases, with 11 bases between. The CDR3 sequence is 13 residues long. The CDR3 loop is CASSPSSSDEQFF. The CDR3 DNA follows: TGTGCCAGCTCACCTTCTAGCTCTGATGAGCAGTTCTTC.

This chain links TRBV2 with TRBJ2-1, with TRBD1 matching 8 bases. With V trimmed by 6 bases and J by 5 bases, 9 bases remained unmatched. This CDR3 region has 15 residues. Germline V CDR1 and CDR2: SNHLY, FYNNEI. The CDR3 coding sequence is TGTGCCAGCAGAGTAACGGGACAGGAGAACAATGAGCAGTTCTTC. It specifies CASRVTGQENNEQFF. The full variable domain, completed using reference TRBV2 and TRBJ2-1, is EPEVTQTPSHQVTQMGQEVILRCVPISNHLYFYWYRQILGQKVEFLVSFYNNEISEKSEIFDDQFSVERPDGSNFTLKIRSTKLEDSAMYFCASRVTGQENNEQFFGPGTRLTVL.

This clonotype was counted a few times. This chain uses TRBV5-1 with TRBJ1-1, with 7 bases fitting TRBD1. Germline trimming cut 0 bases from V and 2 bases from J; bases unmatched to any gene: 7. The CDR3 totals 16 residues. The V gene's germline CDR1 is SGHRS and CDR2 YFSETQ. CDR3 residues: CASSLARDSQNTEAFF. DNA for the CDR3: TGCGCCAGCAGCTTGGCCCGGGACAGTCAAAACACTGAAGCTTTCTTT.

This clonotype was detected many times. The V gene is TRBV5-1, the J gene TRBJ2-3; D is unresolved. V lost 5 bases to trimming and J lost 1 base, with 11 bases between them. The CDR3 extends over 14 amino acids. Germline V gives CDR1 SGHRS, CDR2 YFSETQ. The CDR3 spells CASRDDPGTDTQYF. The CDR3 DNA reads as TGCGCCAGCAGGGATGACCCCGGCACAGATACGCAGTATTTT.

This clonotype was counted only a few times. This rearrangement joins TRBV4-1 to TRBJ2-1, with D maybe TRBD1 (5 bases). Germline V CDR1 and CDR2: MGHRA, YSYEKL. CDR3 length equals 19 residues. Trimming pared 0 bases from V and 8 bases from J, leaving 26 bases between. DNA for the CDR3: TGCGCCAGCAGCCAAGATCTTGACTGGGGCAGTAGCTTCAACGATGAGCAGTTCTTC. It specifies CASSQDLDWGSSFNDEQFF.